This T cell receptor beta chain was identified in a study of blood T cell repertoires in COVID-19 (dated by TCRdb to the early 2020s). General notes on the study: Samples covering the acute and convalescent phases of COVID-19 were provided by collaborators in the United States, Italy and Spain. Nearly every sample came with metadata listing a de-identified subject ID, COVID-19 status, age in years and sex. The material from the prospective study consisted of cDNA or gDNA derived from T cells, B-cell-depleted T cells, or PBMCs. The repertoires were released in a freely available public database meant as a resource for research on the immune response to SARS-CoV-2. The dataset comprised deeply sampled blood TCRbeta repertoires from subjects exposed to, actively infected with, or recovered from COVID-19. Where available, HLA class I and class II types were obtained from metadata supplied by the sample provider rather than from assay-based typing. The samples were drawn from two sources: the first 160 participants of the ongoing ImmuneRACE study, and 1,000 to 1,500 subjects contributed by 6 global collaborators.

TCRbeta CDR3 regions were amplified from genomic DNA by means of the immunoSEQ Assay, a bias-controlled multiplex PCR. The study's processing was this. The number of nucleated cells in each sample was estimated by amplification of reference gene primers within the assay. To quantify the absolute abundance of each unique TCRbeta CDR3 rearrangement, sequence reads were collapsed and filtered. Productive Simpson clonality was computed per sample as the square root of Simpson's diversity index over productive rearrangements. TCRdb mirrors the immuneACCESS table, restricted to in-frame sequences. Some clones are absent from its copies; in checked studies, under half trace to an unresolved V gene, and the reason for the others is unknown. For V, J and clone size, that table is used; D and trimming come from the DNA. The sample has approximately 67,000 clones on record, approximately 86% of them singletons. Of the sample, just over 6.5% is held by the ten largest clones.

From cysteine to phenylalanine, the CDR3 is 12 amino acids long. The entry retains the CDR3 DNA only, 36 bases that are in frame from base 1. The germline V gene (reference sequence) specifies GTSNPN as CDR1 and SVGIG as CDR2. The junction shows trimming of 3 bases on V and 8 bases on J, plus 13 bases between the germline ends. Turning to this clone: The antigen it recognizes is unknown. No base quality information exists; no much larger clone differs at one position.

Whole blood was collected in K2EDTA tubes by collaborating institutions according to the institutions' own protocols. For TCRbeta analysis, collaborator samples were shipped as frozen whole blood, as isolated PBMCs, or as DNA extracted from either sample type. Overall study outcomes, separate from this receptor: Clinical and demographic metadata were provided uncurated, with the amount varying by source and participant.

Material: peripheral blood. The V gene is TRBV30 and the J gene is TRBJ1-2, with the D segment identity uncertain. This sequence was found in a man aged 55-75 years with acute or convalescent COVID-19. CDR3 region: CAWSWRVSGYTF. The DNA sequence is as follows: TGTGCCTGGAGCTGGAGGGTGTCGGGCTACACCTTC.